This TCR beta chain was found in a study of CD8+ T cells in alopecia areata. Stated treatment: oral pan-JAK inhibitor, 5-10 mg twice daily. Trimming left V 0 bases short and J 10 bases short, with 11 bases between. The CDR3 totals 14 residues. Germline V gene sequence: CDR1 SGDLS, CDR2 YYNGEE. Following RNA extraction, reverse transcription yielded cDNA that acted as the sequencing template. TCRdb's table, derived via immunoSEQ multiplex PCR, lists solely in-frame clones and lacks some. The sample lists around 270,000 clones; 55% to 70% were seen once. The input for sequencing was CD4+ T cells sorted from blood, taken at week 24, from a patient treated with tofacitinib. The chain carries TRBV9 and TRBJ1-6; D remains unclear. This clonotype was obtained from a human donor with alopecia areata. The CDR3 is CASSVARTESPLHF. CDR3 sequence (DNA): TGTGCCAGCAGCGTAGCCCGGACTGAGTCACCCCTCCACTTT. The full variable domain, rest sourced from reference TRBV9 and TRBJ1-6, is DSGVTQTPKHLITATGQRVTLRCSPRSGDLSVYWYQQSLDQGLQFLIQYYNGEERAKGNILERFSAQQFPDLHSELNLSSLELGDSALYFCASSVARTESPLHFGNGTRLTVT.